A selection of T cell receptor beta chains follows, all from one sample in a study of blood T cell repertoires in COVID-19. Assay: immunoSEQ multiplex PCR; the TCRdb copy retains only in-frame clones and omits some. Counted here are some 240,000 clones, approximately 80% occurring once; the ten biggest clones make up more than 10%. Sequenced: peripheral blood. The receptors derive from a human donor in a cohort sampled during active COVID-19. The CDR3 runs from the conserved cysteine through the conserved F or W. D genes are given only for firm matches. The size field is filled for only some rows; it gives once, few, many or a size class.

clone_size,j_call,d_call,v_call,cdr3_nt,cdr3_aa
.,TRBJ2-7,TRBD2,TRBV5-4,TGTGCCAGCAGGGTAAGCGGGAGCGGTTCGGCCGAGCAGTACTTC,CASRVSGSGSAEQYF
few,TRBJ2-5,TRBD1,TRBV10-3,TGTGCCATCAGGGAGGACAGGGGGGTGGAGACCCAGTACTTC,CAIREDRGVETQYF
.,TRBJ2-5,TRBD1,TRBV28,TGTGCCAGCAGCCTTACCTCGGGCAGGGGGCAAGAGACCCAGTACTTC,CASSLTSGRGQETQYF
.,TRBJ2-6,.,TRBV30,TGTGCCTGGAGGGAAGCGGGCGGGGCATTAAGCCGTGGGGCCAACGTCCTGACTTTC,CAWREAGGALSRGANVLTF
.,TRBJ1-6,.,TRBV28,TGTGCCAGCAGTTTTCCTCGGGACATTGATAATTCACCCCTCCACTTT,CASSFPRDIDNSPLHF
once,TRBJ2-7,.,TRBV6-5,TGTGCCAGCACCAAGTCCGGGGAGCAGTACTTC,CASTKSGEQYF
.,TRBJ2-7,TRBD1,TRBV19,TGTGCCAGTAGTTCTACCGGGACAGGCTACGAGCAGTACTTC,CASSSTGTGYEQYF
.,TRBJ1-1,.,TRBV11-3,TGTGCCAGCTCGAAAGGGCAGGGAGCTTTCTTT,CASSKGQGAFF
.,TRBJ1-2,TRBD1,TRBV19,TGTGCCAGTAGCGGCCGGGGACAGGGGGCGCATTCCCGATATGGCTACACCTTC,CASSGRGQGAHSRYGYTF
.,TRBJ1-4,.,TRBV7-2,TGTGCCAGCAGCTTCCAGCCGGGGGATGAAAAACTGTTTTTT,CASSFQPGDEKLFF
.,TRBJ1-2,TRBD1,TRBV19,TGTGCCAGTAGCCAATACGCGGATCCGGGACAGGGTAACTATGGCTACACCTTC,CASSQYADPGQGNYGYTF
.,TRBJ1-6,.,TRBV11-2,TGTGCCAGCCTACAGGGCTCCTCACCCCTCCACTTT,CASLQGSSPLHF
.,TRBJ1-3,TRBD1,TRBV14,TGTGCCAGCAGCCTCGGGACAGTCTCTGGAAACACCATATATTTT,CASSLGTVSGNTIYF
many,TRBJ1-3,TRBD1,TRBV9,TGTGCCAGCAGCGTAGGACAGGGGTCTGGAAACACCATATATTTT,CASSVGQGSGNTIYF
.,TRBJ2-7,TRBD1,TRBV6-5,TGTGCCAGCAGATCCGGGACAGCCACCTACGAGCAGTACTTC,CASRSGTATYEQYF
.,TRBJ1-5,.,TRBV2,TGTGCCACCGGCAGGGCAGGAAATCAGCCCCAGCATTTT,CATGRAGNQPQHF
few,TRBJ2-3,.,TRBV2,TGTGCCAGCATGCGGGGACGGAACACAGATACGCAGTATTTT,CASMRGRNTDTQYF
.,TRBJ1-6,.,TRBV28,TGTGCCAGCAGAGAGGGCGGGGCGTCTAATTCACCCCTCCACTTT,CASREGGASNSPLHF
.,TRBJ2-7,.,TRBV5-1,TGCGCCAGCAGGAACTATCAGGGCTCCCTGCCCTACGAGCAGTACTTC,CASRNYQGSLPYEQYF
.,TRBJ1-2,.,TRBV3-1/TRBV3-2,TGTGCCAGCAGCCAAGATGGGGGCGGAGCCTTAGCTAACTATGGCTACACCTTC,CASSQDGGGALANYGYTF
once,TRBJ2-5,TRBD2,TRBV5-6,TGTGCCAGCAGTCGCGGGTTAGCGGGTTTGGAGACCCAGTACTTC,CASSRGLAGLETQYF
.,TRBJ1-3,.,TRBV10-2,TGCGCCAGCAGTTCACACGTACCCATTCGAAACACCATATATTTT,CASSSHVPIRNTIYF
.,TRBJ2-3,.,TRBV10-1,TGCGCCAGCAGTGAGTTACGGGGGAAATCCACAGATACGCAGTATTTT,CASSELRGKSTDTQYF
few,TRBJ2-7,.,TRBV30,TGTGCCTGGAGTGTAGGAGGGGTCGAGCAGTACTTC,CAWSVGGVEQYF
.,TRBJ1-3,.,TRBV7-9,TGTGCCAGCAGCTTAGTACTAAACTCTGGAAACACCATATATTTT,CASSLVLNSGNTIYF
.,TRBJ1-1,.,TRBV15,TGTGCCACCAGCAGAGATTTGGGGAGGGGAGGCACTGAAGCTTTCTTT,CATSRDLGRGGTEAFF
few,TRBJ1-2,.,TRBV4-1,TGCGCCAGCAGCCAAACAGGGAGCTCTAACTATGGCTACACCTTC,CASSQTGSSNYGYTF
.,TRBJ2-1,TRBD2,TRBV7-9,TGTGCCAGCAGCTTAGACCCTTCGCAGCGGGAGTCAACCAATGAGCAGTTCTTC,CASSLDPSQRESTNEQFF